This is a list of T cell receptor beta chains from one sample in a study of shared clonotypes between healthy human individuals. Here immunoSEQ multiplex PCR was the method, and the copy in TCRdb shows in-frame clones only, minus some. The sample yields some 2,100,000 clones, approximately 96% seen once. The sample consisted of naive CD4+ T cells sorted from blood. Receptor source: a man between 18 and 35 years old in good health. Each CDR3 is given with its conserved first and last residue. A D gene is named only where the DNA matches it firmly. The size entry is marked missing in some rows and otherwise reads once, few, many or a size class.

TRBJ2-3,-,TRBV5-1,TRBD1,CASSGGQGFSDTQYF,TGCGCCAGCAGCGGGGGACAGGGATTCTCGGATACGCAGTATTTT
TRBJ1-1,-,TRBV6-1,-,CASSEASVFGGARTEAFF,TGTGCCAGCAGTGAAGCGAGCGTCTTTGGGGGCGCGAGGACTGAAGCTTTCTTT
TRBJ2-7,-,TRBV5-6,-,CASTLGSVNYEQYF,TGTGCCAGCACCTTGGGGTCGGTCAACTACGAGCAGTACTTC
TRBJ2-7,-,TRBV2,TRBD2,CASNRLAGGPYEQYF,TGTGCCAGCAATAGACTAGCGGGAGGGCCTTACGAGCAGTACTTC
TRBJ1-4,-,TRBV5-8,-,CASSLRVATNEKLFF,TGTGCCAGCAGCTTGAGGGTAGCAACTAATGAAAAACTGTTTTTT
TRBJ2-3,-,TRBV5-1,TRBD1,CASSPSGTGQYTQYF,TGCGCCAGCAGCCCGTCCGGGACAGGGCAATATACGCAGTATTTT
TRBJ1-1,-,TRBV29-1,-,CSVTRPEAFF,TGCAGCGTTACCCGGCCCGAAGCTTTCTTT
TRBJ2-6,-,TRBV30,TRBD1,CARDREGYGANVLTF,TGTGCCCGGGACAGGGAGGGGTATGGGGCCAACGTCCTGACTTTC
TRBJ2-3,-,TRBV7-2,-,CASSLELVTDTQYF,TGTGCCAGCAGCTTAGAACTGGTCACAGATACGCAGTATTTT
TRBJ1-5,-,TRBV2,-,CASSEAGNQPQHF,TGTGCCAGCAGTGAAGCCGGGAATCAGCCCCAGCATTTT
TRBJ1-1,-,TRBV6-5,-,CASRGDVAGGTEAFF,TGTGCCAGCAGGGGGGACGTTGCAGGTGGCACTGAAGCTTTCTTT
TRBJ1-3,-,TRBV19,-,CASSMDKRISSGNTIYF,TGTGCCAGTAGTATGGACAAACGGATAAGCTCTGGAAACACCATATATTTT
TRBJ2-1,-,TRBV13,TRBD2,CASSLDVRLAGESWENNEQFF,TGTGCCAGCAGCTTAGACGTACGACTAGCGGGAGAATCTTGGGAAAACAATGAGCAGTTCTTC
TRBJ2-2,once,TRBV5-1,-,CASSGSGNTGELFF,TGCGCCAGCAGTGGTTCTGGGAACACCGGGGAGCTGTTTTTT
TRBJ2-7,-,TRBV7-2,-,CASSLNSLTWDEQYF,TGTGCCAGCAGCTTAAACTCCTTGACTTGGGACGAGCAGTACTTC
TRBJ2-6,-,TRBV18,-,CASSPLEKGPGANVLTF,TGTGCCAGCTCACCACTGGAGAAGGGGCCTGGGGCCAACGTCCTGACTTTC
TRBJ1-2,-,TRBV19,-,CASSITRGWDGYTF,TGTGCCAGTAGTATCACACGCGGGTGGGATGGCTACACCTTC
TRBJ2-7,-,TRBV5-1,TRBD1,CASSFSGTASYEQYF,TGCGCCAGCAGCTTCTCCGGGACAGCTTCCTACGAGCAGTACTTC